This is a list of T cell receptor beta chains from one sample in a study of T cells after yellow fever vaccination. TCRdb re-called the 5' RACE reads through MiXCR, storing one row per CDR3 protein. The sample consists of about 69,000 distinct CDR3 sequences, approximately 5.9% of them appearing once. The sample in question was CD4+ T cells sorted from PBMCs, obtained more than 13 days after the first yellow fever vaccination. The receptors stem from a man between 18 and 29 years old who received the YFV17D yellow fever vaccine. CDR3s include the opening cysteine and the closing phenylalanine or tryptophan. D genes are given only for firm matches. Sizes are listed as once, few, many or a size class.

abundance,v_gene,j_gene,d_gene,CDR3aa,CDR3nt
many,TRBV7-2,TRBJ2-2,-,CASSLVWDTGELFF,TGTGCCAGCAGCTTAGTTTGGGACACCGGGGAGCTGTTTTTT
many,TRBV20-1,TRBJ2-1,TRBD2,CSAPSGGHNEQFF,TGCAGTGCTCCGAGCGGGGGCCACAATGAGCAGTTCTTC
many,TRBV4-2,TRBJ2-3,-,CASSHSDTQYF,TGTGCCAGCAGCCACTCAGATACGCAGTATTTT
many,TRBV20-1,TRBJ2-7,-,CSARGLLDYEQYF,TGCAGTGCTAGAGGACTTCTCGACTACGAGCAGTACTTC
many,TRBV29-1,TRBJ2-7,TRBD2,CSVGGLAGDRKYEQYF,TGCAGCGTTGGCGGACTAGCGGGGGATCGAAAATACGAGCAGTACTTC
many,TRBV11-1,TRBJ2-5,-,CASSLVTNQETQYF,TGTGCCAGCAGCTTAGTCACAAATCAAGAGACCCAGTACTTC
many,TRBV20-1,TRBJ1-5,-,CSASVVNQPQHF,TGCAGTGCTAGCGTTGTCAATCAGCCCCAGCATTTT
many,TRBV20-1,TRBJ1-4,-,CSTSPGALNEKLFF,TGCAGTACGTCCCCGGGAGCTCTAAATGAAAAACTGTTTTTT
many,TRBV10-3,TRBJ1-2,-,CAIRRGYTF,TGTGCCATCCGAAGGGGCTACACCTTC
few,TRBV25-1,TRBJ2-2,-,CASSEGVFTGELFF,TGTGCCAGCAGTGAAGGGGTTTTCACCGGGGAGCTGTTTTTT